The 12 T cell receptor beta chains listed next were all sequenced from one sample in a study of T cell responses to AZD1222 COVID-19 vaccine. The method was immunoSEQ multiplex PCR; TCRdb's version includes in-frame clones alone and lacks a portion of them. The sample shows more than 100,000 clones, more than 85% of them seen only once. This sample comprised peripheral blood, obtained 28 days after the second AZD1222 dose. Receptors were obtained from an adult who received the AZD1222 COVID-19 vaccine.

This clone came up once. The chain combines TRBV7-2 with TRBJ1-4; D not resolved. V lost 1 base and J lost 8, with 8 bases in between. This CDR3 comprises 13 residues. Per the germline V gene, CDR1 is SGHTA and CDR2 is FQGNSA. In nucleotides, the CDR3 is TGTGCCAGCAGCTTAGGATGGGGAGAAAAACTGTTTTTT. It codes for CASSLGWGEKLFF.

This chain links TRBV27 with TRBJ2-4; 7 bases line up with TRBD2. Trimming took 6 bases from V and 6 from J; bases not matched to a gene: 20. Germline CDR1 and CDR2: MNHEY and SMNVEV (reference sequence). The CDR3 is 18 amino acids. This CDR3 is CASSAARWGGPSANIQYF. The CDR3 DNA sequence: TGTGCCAGCAGCGCTGCTAGGTGGGGAGGGCCCAGTGCAAACATTCAGTACTTC.

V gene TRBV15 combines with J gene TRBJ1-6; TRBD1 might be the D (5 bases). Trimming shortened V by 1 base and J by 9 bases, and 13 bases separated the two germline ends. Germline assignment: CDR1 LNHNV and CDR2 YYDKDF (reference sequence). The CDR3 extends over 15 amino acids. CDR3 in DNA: TGTGCCACCAGCAGAGCACGGGGGGTGGGTTCACCCCTCCACTTT. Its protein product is CATSRARGVGSPLHF.

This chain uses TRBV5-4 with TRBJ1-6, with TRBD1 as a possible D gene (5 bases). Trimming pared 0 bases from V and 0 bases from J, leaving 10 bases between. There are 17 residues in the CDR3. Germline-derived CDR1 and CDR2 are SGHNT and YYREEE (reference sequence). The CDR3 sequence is CASSLESGGSYNSPLHF. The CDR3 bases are TGTGCCAGCAGCTTGGAGTCGGGGGGCTCCTATAATTCACCCCTCCACTTT.

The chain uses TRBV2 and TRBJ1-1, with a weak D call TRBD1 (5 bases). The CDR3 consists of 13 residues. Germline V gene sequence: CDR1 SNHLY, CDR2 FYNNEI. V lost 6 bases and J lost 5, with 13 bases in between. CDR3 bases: TGTGCCAGCAGGGGCCAGGGTGGAACTGAAGCTTTCTTT. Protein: CASRGQGGTEAFF.

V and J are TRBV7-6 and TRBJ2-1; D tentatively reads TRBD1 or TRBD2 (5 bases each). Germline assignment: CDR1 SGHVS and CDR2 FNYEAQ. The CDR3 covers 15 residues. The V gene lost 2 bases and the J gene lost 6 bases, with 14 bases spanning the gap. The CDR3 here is CASSLPGTGSNEQFF. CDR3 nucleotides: TGTGCCAGCAGCTTACCCGGGACCGGTTCCAATGAGCAGTTCTTC.

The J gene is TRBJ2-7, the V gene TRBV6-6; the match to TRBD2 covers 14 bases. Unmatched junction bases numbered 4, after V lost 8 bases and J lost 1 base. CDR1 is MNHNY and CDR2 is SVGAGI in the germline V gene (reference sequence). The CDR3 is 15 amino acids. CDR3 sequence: CASLTSGGGSYEQYF. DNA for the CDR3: TGTGCCAGCCTGACTAGCGGGGGGGGGTCCTACGAGCAGTACTTC.

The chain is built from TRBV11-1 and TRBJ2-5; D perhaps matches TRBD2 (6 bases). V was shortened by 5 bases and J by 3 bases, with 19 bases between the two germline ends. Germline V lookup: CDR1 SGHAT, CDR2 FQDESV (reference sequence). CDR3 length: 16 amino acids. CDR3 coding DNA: TGTGCCAGCAGCCCACGAGAGGCGGGAACAGAAGAGACCCAGTACTTC. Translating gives CASSPREAGTEETQYF.

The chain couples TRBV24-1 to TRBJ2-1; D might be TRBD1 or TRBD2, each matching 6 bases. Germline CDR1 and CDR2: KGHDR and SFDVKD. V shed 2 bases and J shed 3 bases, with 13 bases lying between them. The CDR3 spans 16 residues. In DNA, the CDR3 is TGTGCCACCAGTGATTCTCTACAGGGACTCTACAATGAGCAGTTCTTC. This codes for CATSDSLQGLYNEQFF.

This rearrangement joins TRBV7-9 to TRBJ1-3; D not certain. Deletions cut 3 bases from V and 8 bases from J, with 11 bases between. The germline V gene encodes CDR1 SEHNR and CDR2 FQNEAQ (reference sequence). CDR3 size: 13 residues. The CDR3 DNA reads TGTGCCAGCAGCTTCCCCGGCCTAGACACCATATATTTT. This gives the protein CASSFPGLDTIYF.

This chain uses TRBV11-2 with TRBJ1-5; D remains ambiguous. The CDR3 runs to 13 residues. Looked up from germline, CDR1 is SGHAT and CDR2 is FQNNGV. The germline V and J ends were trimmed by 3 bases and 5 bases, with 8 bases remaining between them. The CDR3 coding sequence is TGTGCCAGCAGCTTCCAGACGGATCAGCCCCAGCATTTT. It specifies CASSFQTDQPQHF. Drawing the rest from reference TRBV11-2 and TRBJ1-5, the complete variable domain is EAGVAQSPRYKIIEKRQSVAFWCNPISGHATLYWYQQILGQGPKLLIQFQNNGVVDDSQLPKDRFSAERLKGVDSTLKIQPAKLEDSAVYLCASSFQTDQPQHFGDGTRLSIL.

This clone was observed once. This chain's CDR3 is CASSLVGGFEAFF. The DNA for the CDR3 is TGTGCCAGCAGCTTAGTTGGGGGCTTTGAAGCTTTCTTT. The V and J genes are TRBV11-2 and TRBJ1-1; tentatively, D is TRBD1 (6 bases). V dropped 1 base and J dropped 7 bases, with 10 bases sitting between them. Per germline, CDR1 SGHAT and CDR2 FQNNGV. The CDR3 has 13 residues.